This passage covers 8 T cell receptor beta chains from one sample sequenced in a study of cytomegalovirus exposure and HLA in healthy donors. Amplification used 60 Vbeta primers and 13 Jbeta primers. The table came from immunoSEQ multiplex PCR; TCRdb's copy has only in-frame clones and leaves some out. This sample has approximately 120,000 clones, with about three quarters found just once. Sequenced: PBMCs. The receptors were gathered from a woman in her twenties or thirties in good health and CMV-seronegative.

The CDR3 DNA reads as TGTGCCAGCAACCGGGACAGGCCATTGGTCTACGAGCAGTACTTC. Amino acid sequence: CASNRDRPLVYEQYF. The chain recombines TRBV21-1 with TRBJ2-7; the D call in the table, TRBD1, was not verified against the DNA. TRBV21-1 is noted as a pseudogene. The CDR3 extends over 15 amino acids.

V usage is TRBV5-1 and J usage is TRBJ1-1, with D uncertain. Germline-derived CDR1 and CDR2 are SGHRS and YFSETQ. Trimming removed 0 bases at V and 0 bases at J, with 3 bases between. The CDR3 has 13 residues. CDR3 region: CASSLAVNTEAFF. CDR3 nucleotide sequence: TGCGCCAGCAGCTTGGCGGTGAACACTGAAGCTTTCTTT.

This clone was recorded only once. This rearrangement joins TRBV2 to TRBJ2-1; D is perhaps TRBD1 (6 bases). CDR3 length: 14 amino acids. V was shortened by 2 bases and J by 7 bases, with 12 bases between the two germline ends. Germline V gene lookup returns CDR1 SNHLY and CDR2 FYNNEI. CDR3 in DNA: TGTGCCAGCAGTGAACTCCAGGGGCGGAATGAGCAGTTCTTC. Amino acid sequence: CASSELQGRNEQFF.

This clone was observed a handful of times. CDR3 in amino acids: CASSTRQGSGNSPLHF. The CDR3 DNA reads as TGTGCCAGCAGCACAAGACAGGGTTCGGGCAATTCACCCCTCCACTTT. The rearrangement links TRBV5-6 to TRBJ1-6; 7 nucleotides line up with TRBD1. The junction had 11 bases not matched to a gene; V was cut back by 4 bases and J by 7 bases. CDR3 length equals 16 residues. Germline V gene data show CDR1 as SGHDT and CDR2 as YYEEEE.

This clone was observed a few times. The chain links TRBV11-3 to TRBJ2-7; 8 nucleotides match TRBD2. The CDR3 length is 14 residues. V trimming: 1 base; J trimming: 6 bases; junction bases outside the gene matches: 5. Per germline, CDR1 SGHNT and CDR2 YENEEA. CDR3 coding DNA: TGTGCCAGCAGCTTAGCGGGAGGGCTCGGCGAGCAGTACTTC. Residues: CASSLAGGLGEQYF.

The chain carries TRBV29-1 and TRBJ1-4; the D is unclear. This CDR3 comprises 12 residues. The germline gives CDR1 SQVTM, CDR2 ANQGSEA. Trimming removed 7 bases from V and 4 bases from J, with 10 bases in between. The chain's CDR3 is CSAFEDNEKLFF. The DNA of the CDR3 is TGCAGCGCTTTCGAGGATAATGAAAAACTGTTTTTT.

Only a few counts were recorded for this clone. The chain recombines TRBV13 with TRBJ2-2; TRBD1 matches 7 bases. Per the germline V gene, CDR1 is PRHDT and CDR2 is FYEKMQ (reference sequence). With 5 bases clipped from V and 1 base from J, the junction kept 7 bases outside the gene matches. This CDR3 comprises 16 residues. The CDR3 region has the DNA TGTGCCAGCAGCCGGGACAGACCCCTGAACACCGGGGAGCTGTTTTTT. It encodes CASSRDRPLNTGELFF.

This clone was detected only once. CDR3 coding DNA: TGTGCCAGCAGGATACAGGGGGCAGTGGGCTACACCTTC. It translates to CASRIQGAVGYTF. The chain combines TRBV6-6 with TRBJ1-2; 9 positions match TRBD1. V was clipped by 6 bases and J by 8 bases; unmatched bases: 7. Germline CDR1 is MNHNY and CDR2 is SVGAGI (reference sequence). CDR3 size: 13 residues.